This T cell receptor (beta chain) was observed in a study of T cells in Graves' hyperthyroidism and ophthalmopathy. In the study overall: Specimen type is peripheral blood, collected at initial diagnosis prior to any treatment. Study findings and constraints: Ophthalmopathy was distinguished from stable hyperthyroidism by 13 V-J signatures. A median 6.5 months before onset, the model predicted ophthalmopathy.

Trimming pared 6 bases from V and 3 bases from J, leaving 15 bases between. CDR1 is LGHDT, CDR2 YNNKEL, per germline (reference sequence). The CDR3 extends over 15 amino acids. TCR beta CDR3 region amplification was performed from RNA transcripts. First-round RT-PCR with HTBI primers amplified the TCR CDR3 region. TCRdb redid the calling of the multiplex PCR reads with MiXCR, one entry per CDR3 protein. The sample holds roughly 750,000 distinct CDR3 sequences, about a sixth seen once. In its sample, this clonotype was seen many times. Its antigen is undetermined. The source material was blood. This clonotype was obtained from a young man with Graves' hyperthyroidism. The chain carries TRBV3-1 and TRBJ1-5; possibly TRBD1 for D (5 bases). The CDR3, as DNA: TGTGCCAGCAGGGACTCTTCAGGGACCAATCAGCCCCAGCATTTT. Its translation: CASRDSSGTNQPQHF.